This TCR beta chain was sequenced during a study of CXCR3-negative and CXCR3-positive naive CD8 T cells. Each TRB cDNA library was prepared by 5' RACE (with UMI labels). TCRdb reprocessed the 5' RACE reads, keeping one entry per CDR3 protein, no DNA. The sample holds more than 45,000 distinct CDR3 sequences. The CDR3 has 15 residues. Germline V gives CDR1 SEHNR, CDR2 FQNEAQ (reference sequence). This sequence joins TRBV7-9 and TRBJ2-1; TCRdb outputs TRBD2, but without DNA this stays unchecked. The clonotype comes from a human donor in good health. Some clones in this sample may be carry-over from other donors' samples. Sequenced input: memory CD8+ T cells from blood. CDR3 region: CASSLVSGSGNEQFF.